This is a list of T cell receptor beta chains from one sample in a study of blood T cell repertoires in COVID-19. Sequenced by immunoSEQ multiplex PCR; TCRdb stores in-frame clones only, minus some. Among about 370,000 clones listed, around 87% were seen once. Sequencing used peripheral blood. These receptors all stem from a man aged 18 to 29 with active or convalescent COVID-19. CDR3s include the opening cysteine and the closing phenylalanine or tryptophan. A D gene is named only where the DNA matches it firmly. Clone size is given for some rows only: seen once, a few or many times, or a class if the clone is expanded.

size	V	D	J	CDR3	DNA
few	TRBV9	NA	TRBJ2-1	CASSDGTYNEQFF	TGTGCCAGCAGCGACGGGACCTACAATGAGCAGTTCTTC
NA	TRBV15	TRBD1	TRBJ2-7	CATSRDPGTGGYEQYF	TGTGCCACCAGCAGAGATCCCGGGACAGGGGGTTACGAGCAGTACTTC
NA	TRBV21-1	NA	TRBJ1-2	CASARADFYGYTF	TGTGCCAGCGCTAGGGCGGACTTCTATGGCTACACCTTC
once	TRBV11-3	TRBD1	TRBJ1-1	CASSRGQGESDPEAFF	TGTGCCAGCAGCCGGGGACAGGGGGAATCGGATCCTGAAGCTTTCTTT
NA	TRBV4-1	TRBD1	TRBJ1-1	CASNSLQGQNTEAFF	TGCGCCAGCAATAGCTTACAGGGGCAGAACACTGAAGCTTTCTTT
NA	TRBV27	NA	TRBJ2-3	CASRVGLRDTQYF	TGTGCCAGCAGAGTCGGATTGCGGGATACGCAGTATTTT
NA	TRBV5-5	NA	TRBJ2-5	CASSLYGVTGQETQYF	TGTGCCAGCAGCTTGTACGGAGTGACAGGCCAAGAGACCCAGTACTTC
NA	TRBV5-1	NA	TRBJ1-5	CASSLEAGIQPQHF	TGCGCCAGCAGCTTGGAGGCAGGCATTCAGCCCCAGCATTTT
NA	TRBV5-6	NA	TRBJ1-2	CASSLWGGGYTF	TGTGCCAGCAGCTTGTGGGGGGGAGGCTACACCTTC
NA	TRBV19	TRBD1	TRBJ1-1	CASSRKSTGGEAFF	TGTGCCAGTAGTCGGAAATCTACAGGGGGTGAAGCTTTCTTT
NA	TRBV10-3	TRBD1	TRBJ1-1	CAISESTGDTEAFF	TGTGCCATCAGTGAGTCGACAGGGGACACTGAAGCTTTCTTT
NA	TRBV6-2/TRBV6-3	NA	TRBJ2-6	CASSYSRAPGANVLTF	TGTGCCAGCAGTTACTCGAGAGCGCCTGGGGCCAACGTCCTGACTTTC
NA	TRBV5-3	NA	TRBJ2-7	CARSYGTTYEQYF	TGTGCCAGAAGCTACGGGACAACCTACGAGCAGTACTTC
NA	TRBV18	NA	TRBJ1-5	CASSRQSNQPQHF	TGTGCCAGCTCACGACAGAGCAATCAGCCCCAGCATTTT
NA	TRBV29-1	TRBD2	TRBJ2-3	CSVGASGANTDTQYF	TGCAGCGTTGGGGCTAGCGGGGCCAACACAGATACGCAGTATTTT
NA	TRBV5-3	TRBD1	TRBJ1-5	CARSLGQGPFRSNQPQHF	TGTGCCAGAAGCTTGGGACAGGGACCCTTTCGGAGCAATCAGCCCCAGCATTTT
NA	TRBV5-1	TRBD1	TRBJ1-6	CASSLDRGSSPLHF	TGCGCCAGCAGCTTGGACAGGGGGAGTTCACCCCTCCACTTT
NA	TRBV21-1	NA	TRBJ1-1	CASSDRGSRTEAFF	TGTGCCAGCAGCGACAGGGGTTCGAGGACTGAAGCTTTCTTT
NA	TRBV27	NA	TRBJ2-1	CASSQGGEQFF	TGTGCCAGCAGCCAAGGAGGAGAGCAGTTCTTC
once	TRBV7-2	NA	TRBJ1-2	CASSLASRVGYTF	TGTGCCAGCAGCTTAGCCAGCCGGGTGGGCTACACCTTC
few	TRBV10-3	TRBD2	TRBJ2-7	CATSAGTSYEQYF	TGTGCCACATCAGCGGGGACGTCCTACGAGCAGTACTTC
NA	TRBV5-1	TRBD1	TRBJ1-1	CASSYRGSGNTEAFF	TGCGCCAGCAGCTACAGGGGGAGCGGGAACACTGAAGCTTTCTTT
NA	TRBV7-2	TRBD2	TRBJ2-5	CASSDRRGLIQETQYF	TGTGCCAGCAGCGATCGGAGGGGACTAATCCAAGAGACCCAGTACTTC
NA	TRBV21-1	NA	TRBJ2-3	CASSPPQGTQYF	TGTGCCAGCAGCCCCCCACAGGGTACGCAGTATTTT
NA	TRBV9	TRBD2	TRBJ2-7	CASSPQAGGPSYEQYF	TGTGCCAGCAGCCCCCAGGCGGGAGGGCCTTCTTACGAGCAGTACTTC
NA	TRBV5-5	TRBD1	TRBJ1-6	CASSPYRGPLNSPLHF	TGTGCCAGCAGCCCTTACAGGGGGCCCCTTAATTCACCCCTCCACTTT
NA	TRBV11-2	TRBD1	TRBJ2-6	CASSITGTASSGANVLTF	TGTGCCAGCAGCATAACCGGGACAGCAAGCTCTGGGGCCAACGTGCTGACTTTC
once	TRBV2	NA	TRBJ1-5	CASSGVSGQLNQPQHF	TGTGCCAGCAGTGGGGTGAGTGGACAGCTTAATCAGCCCCAGCATTTT
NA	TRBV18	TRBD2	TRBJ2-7	CASSPRLAGGRDEQYF	TGTGCCAGCTCACCCAGACTAGCGGGAGGCAGGGACGAGCAGTACTTC
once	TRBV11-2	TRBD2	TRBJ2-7	CASSLDIGLAASYEQYF	TGTGCCAGCAGCTTAGATATTGGACTAGCGGCCTCCTACGAGCAGTACTTC
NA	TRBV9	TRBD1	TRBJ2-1	CASSSGQAYNEQFF	TGTGCCAGCAGTTCGGGACAGGCCTACAATGAGCAGTTCTTC
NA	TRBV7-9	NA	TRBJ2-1	CASSYIYNEQFF	TGTGCCAGCAGCTATATCTACAATGAGCAGTTCTTC
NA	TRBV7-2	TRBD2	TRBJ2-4	CASSLAPAGGPRNIQYF	TGTGCCAGCAGCTTAGCCCCAGCGGGAGGGCCTAGAAACATTCAGTACTTC
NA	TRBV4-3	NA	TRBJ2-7	CASSLYASSYEQYF	TGCGCCAGCAGCCTTTACGCCAGCTCCTACGAGCAGTACTTC
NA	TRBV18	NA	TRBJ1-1	CASSPDGGDTEAFF	TGTGCCAGCTCACCAGACGGGGGAGATACTGAAGCTTTCTTT
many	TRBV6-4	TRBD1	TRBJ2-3	CASSEETGGTDTQYF	TGTGCCAGCAGTGAGGAGACAGGGGGCACAGATACGCAGTATTTT
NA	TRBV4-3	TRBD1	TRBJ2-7	CASSQRTGRGYEQYF	TGCGCCAGCAGCCAACGGACAGGGAGAGGCTACGAGCAGTACTTC
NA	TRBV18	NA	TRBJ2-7	CASSYSYEQYF	TGTGCCAGCTCATATTCCTACGAGCAGTACTTC
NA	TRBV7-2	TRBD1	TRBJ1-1	CASSFNRGRTEAFF	TGTGCCAGCAGCTTCAACAGGGGGCGAACTGAAGCTTTCTTT